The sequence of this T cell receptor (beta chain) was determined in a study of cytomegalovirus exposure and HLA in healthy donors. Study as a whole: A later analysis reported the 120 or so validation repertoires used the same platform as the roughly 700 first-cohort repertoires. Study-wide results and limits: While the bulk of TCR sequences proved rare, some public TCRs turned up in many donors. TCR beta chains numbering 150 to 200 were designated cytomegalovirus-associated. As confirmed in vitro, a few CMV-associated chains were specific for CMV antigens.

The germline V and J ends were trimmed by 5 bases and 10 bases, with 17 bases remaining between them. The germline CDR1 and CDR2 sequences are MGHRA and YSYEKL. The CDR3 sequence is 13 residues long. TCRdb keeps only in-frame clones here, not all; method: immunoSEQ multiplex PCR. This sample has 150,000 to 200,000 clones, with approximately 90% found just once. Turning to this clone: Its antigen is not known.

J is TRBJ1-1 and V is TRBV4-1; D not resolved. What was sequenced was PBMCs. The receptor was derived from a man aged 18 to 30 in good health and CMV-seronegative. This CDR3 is CASSNYLESGAFF. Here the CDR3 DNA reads TGCGCCAGCAGCAACTACTTGGAGTCGGGAGCTTTCTTT.